The 17 T cell receptor beta chains below were found in one sample sequenced in a study of T cells after yellow fever vaccination. TCRdb itself ran the 5' RACE reads through MiXCR, one entry per CDR3 protein. The repertoire consists of about 320,000 distinct CDR3 sequences, with approximately 4.3% occurring once and the leading ten covering 15% to 20%. The sequencing here drew on PBMCs, taken 15 days after the yellow fever booster vaccination. These receptors came from a man younger than 35 who received the YFV17D yellow fever vaccine.

Many counts were recorded for this clonotype. The CDR3 sequence: CASSLGDFYEQYF. CDR3 DNA sequence: TGTGCCAGCAGCCTGGGGGACTTCTACGAGCAGTACTTC. The chain links TRBV5-6 to TRBJ2-7, with D possibly being TRBD2 (6 bases). V dropped 4 bases and J dropped 3 bases, with 11 bases sitting between them. The CDR3 is 13 residues long. CDR1 is SGHDT, CDR2 YYEEEE, per germline. Combining the CDR3 with reference TRBV5-6 and TRBJ2-7 gives the whole variable domain DAGVTQSPTHLIKTRGQQVTLRCSPKSGHDTVSWYQQALGQGPQFIFQYYEEEERQRGNFPDRFSGHQFPNYSSELNVNALLLGDSALYLCASSLGDFYEQYFGPGTRLTVT.

This clonotype was seen more than once but under ten times. The chain links TRBV2 to TRBJ1-2, with TRBD1 matching over 8 bases. V gave up 7 bases and J gave up 8 bases; unmatched junction bases: 9. This CDR3 contains 13 residues. Germline V lookup: CDR1 SNHLY, CDR2 FYNNEI. The CDR3 spells CASKKDRGQGYTF. The CDR3 region has the DNA TGTGCCAGCAAAAAAGACAGGGGCCAGGGCTACACCTTC.

This clonotype was seen a handful of times. The chain couples TRBV12-3 or TRBV12-4 to TRBJ2-5; perhaps TRBD2 as D (6 bases). CDR3 length: 16 residues. V shed 5 bases and J shed 4 bases, with 20 bases lying between them. This CDR3 is CASSEALASVRETQYF. CDR3 coding DNA: TGTGCCAGCAGTGAAGCACTAGCTTCTGTTCGAGAGACCCAGTACTTC.

The sample holds many counts of this clonotype. The chain carries TRBV7-2 and TRBJ1-1; TRBD1 is a possible D gene (6 bases). Germline CDR1 reads SGHTA; CDR2 reads FQGNSA. The V end lost 1 base, the J end lost 4 bases, and 10 bases lay between the germline ends. This CDR3 is built from 14 residues. CDR3 residues: CASSLGGRRTEAFF. For the CDR3, the DNA is TGTGCCAGCAGCTTAGGGGGGCGGCGCACTGAAGCTTTCTTT.

This clonotype was counted at least ten times. The rearrangement joins TRBV6-1 to TRBJ1-5, with D unresolved. The CDR3 extends over 12 amino acids. The germline CDR1 and CDR2 sequences are MNHNS and SASEGT. With 3 bases removed from V and 5 bases from J, the gap between germline ends came to 5 bases. CDR3 loop: CASSDPDQPQHF. The CDR3 DNA follows: TGTGCCAGCAGTGACCCTGATCAGCCCCAGCATTTT.

This sequence joins TRBV28 and TRBJ2-5, with 10 bases identical to TRBD1. J was trimmed by 5 bases and V by 6 bases; bases with no gene match: 24. Germline V gene sequence: CDR1 MDHEN, CDR2 SYDVKM. CDR3 size: 20 residues. The CDR3 here is CASRGYGRFQDRGNGETQYF. DNA of the CDR3: TGTGCCAGCAGGGGATACGGGCGTTTCCAGGACAGGGGGAATGGTGAGACCCAGTACTTC.

This chain uses TRBV27 with TRBJ1-2; D gene uncertain. In germline, CDR1 is MNHEY, CDR2 SMNVEV (reference sequence). The CDR3 extends over 13 amino acids. Trimming removed 5 bases from V and 6 bases from J, with 13 bases in between. The CDR3 protein is CASSATPIDGYTF. As DNA, the CDR3 is TGTGCCAGCAGTGCGACACCGATTGATGGCTACACCTTC.

The gene calls are TRBV3-1 and TRBJ1-2, with 9 bases fitting TRBD1. This CDR3 spans 13 amino acids. Per germline, CDR1 LGHDT and CDR2 YNNKEL (reference sequence). Unmatched junction bases numbered 5, after V lost 6 bases and J lost 6 bases. This CDR3 is CASRGQGENGYTF. CDR3 bases: TGTGCCAGCAGGGGACAGGGAGAGAATGGCTACACCTTC.

Many counts were recorded for this clonotype. V and J are TRBV7-7 and TRBJ2-3; 7 positions agree with TRBD1. Trimming at V came to 5 bases and at J to 2 bases, leaving 4 bases not matched to a gene. The CDR3 runs to 14 residues. CDR1 SSHAT and CDR2 FNYEAQ come from the germline V gene (reference sequence). CDR3 sequence (DNA): TGTGCCAGCAGCCCGGGACAGTACACAGATACGCAGTATTTT. Amino acid sequence: CASSPGQYTDTQYF.

In this sample, this clonotype turned up a few times. The chain recombines TRBV4-1 with TRBJ2-3; TRBD2 aligns across 16 bases. The CDR3 is 18 amino acids. Trimming removed 0 bases from V and 2 bases from J; junction bases left unmatched: 2. Germline V gene lookup returns CDR1 MGHRA and CDR2 YSYEKL. In nucleotides, the CDR3 is TGCGCCAGCAGCCAAGAGGGGACTAGCGGGGGGGACACAGATACGCAGTATTTT. Its protein product is CASSQEGTSGGDTDTQYF.

This clonotype was observed a few times. The chain uses TRBV5-1 and TRBJ1-1; tentatively, D is TRBD1 (5 bases). Germline V gene data show CDR1 as SGHRS and CDR2 as YFSETQ. The ends were cut back, 1 base at V and 4 bases at J, with 17 bases in the middle. This CDR3 comprises 16 residues. The CDR3 coding sequence is TGCGCCAGCAGCTTGAGGCAGGGATTAGCTTCCACTGAAGCTTTCTTT. This gives the protein CASSLRQGLASTEAFF.

This clonotype has at least ten counts. The CDR3 nucleotides read TGTGCCAGCAGTTACAATGAGAATCAGCCCCAGCATTTT. This encodes CASSYNENQPQHF. The chain links TRBV6-5 to TRBJ1-5; D call uncertain. Germline V CDR1 and CDR2: MNHEY, SVGAGI. The CDR3 has 13 amino acids. V dropped 2 bases and J dropped 4 bases, with 6 bases sitting between them.

With respect to this clonotype: A much larger clone lies a single base off, so this may be a read error. The gene calls are TRBV10-3 and TRBJ2-7; D uncertain. From germline, CDR1 is ENHRY and CDR2 SYGVKD. The CDR3 is 16 amino acids. For the CDR3, the DNA is TGTGCCATCAGTGAGTCGCCCGGCTTAAGCTCCTACGAGCTGTACTTC. Protein product: CAISESPGLSSYELYF.

The V gene is TRBV7-9, the J gene TRBJ2-7; D uncertain. The CDR3 consists of 12 residues. The germline V gene has CDR1 SEHNR and CDR2 FQNEAQ (reference sequence). V lost 5 bases and J lost 2, with 7 bases in between. CDR3 nucleotide sequence: TGTGCCAGCAGCAAGGTGACCTACGAGCAGTACTTC. Protein sequence: CASSKVTYEQYF.

At least ten counts were recorded for this clonotype. The chain couples TRBV28 to TRBJ2-7; tentative D call: TRBD2 (5 bases). Germline V CDR1 and CDR2: MDHEN, SYDVKM. This CDR3 has 14 amino acids. The germline V and J ends were trimmed by 8 bases and 3 bases, with 17 bases remaining between them. The CDR3 DNA is TGTGCCAGCTCCTCTCCCGGACGGGGCTACGAGCAGTACGTC. This encodes CASSSPGRGYEQYV.

This clonotype showed up just a few times. This rearrangement joins TRBV7-8 to TRBJ2-3, with no clear D. The germline CDR1 and CDR2 sequences are SGHVS and FQNEAQ. Trimming removed 4 bases at V and 8 bases at J, with 13 bases between. The CDR3 runs to 13 residues. Here the CDR3 reads CASSSELRATQYF. DNA for the CDR3: TGTGCCAGCAGCTCAGAACTCCGAGCTACGCAGTATTTT. Complete variable domain (other parts from reference TRBV7-8 and TRBJ2-3): GAGVSQSPRYKVAKRGQDVALRCDPISGHVSLFWYQQALGQGPEFLTYFQNEAQLDKSGLPSDRFFAERPEGSVSTLKIQRTQQEDSAVYLCASSSELRATQYFGPGTRLTVL.

Many counts were recorded for this clonotype. This sequence joins TRBV12-3 or TRBV12-4 and TRBJ2-3; D remains unclear. V was cut by 6 bases and J by 8 bases, with 9 bases left in between. This CDR3 has 11 amino acids. The CDR3: CASSTSPTQYF. The CDR3 region has the DNA TGTGCCAGCAGCACGTCGCCTACGCAGTATTTT.